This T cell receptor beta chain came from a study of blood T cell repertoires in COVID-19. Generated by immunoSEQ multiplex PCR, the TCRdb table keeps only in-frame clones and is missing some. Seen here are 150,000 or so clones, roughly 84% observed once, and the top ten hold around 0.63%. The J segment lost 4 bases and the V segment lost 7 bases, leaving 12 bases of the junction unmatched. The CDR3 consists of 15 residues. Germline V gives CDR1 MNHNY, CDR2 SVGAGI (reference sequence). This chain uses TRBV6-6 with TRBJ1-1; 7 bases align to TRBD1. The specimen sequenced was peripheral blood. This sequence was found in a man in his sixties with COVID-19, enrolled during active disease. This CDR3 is CASIDRARSSTEAFF. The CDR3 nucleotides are TGTGCCAGCATAGACAGGGCCCGTTCGTCCACTGAAGCTTTCTTT.